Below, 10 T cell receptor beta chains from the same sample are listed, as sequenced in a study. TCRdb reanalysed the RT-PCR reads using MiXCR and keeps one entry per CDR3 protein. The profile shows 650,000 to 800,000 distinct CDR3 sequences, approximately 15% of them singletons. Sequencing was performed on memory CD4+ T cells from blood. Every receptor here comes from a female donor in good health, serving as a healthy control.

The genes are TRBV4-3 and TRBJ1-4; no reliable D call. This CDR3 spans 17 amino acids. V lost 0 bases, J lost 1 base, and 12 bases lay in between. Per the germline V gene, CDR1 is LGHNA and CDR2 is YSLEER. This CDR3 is CASSQDSVAGTNEKLFF. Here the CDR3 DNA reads TGCGCCAGCAGCCAAGATAGTGTAGCAGGAACTAATGAAAAACTGTTTTTT.

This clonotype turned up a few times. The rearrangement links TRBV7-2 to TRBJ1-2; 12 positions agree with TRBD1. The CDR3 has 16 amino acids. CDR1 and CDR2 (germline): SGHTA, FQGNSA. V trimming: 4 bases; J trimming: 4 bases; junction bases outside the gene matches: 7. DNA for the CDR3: TGTGCCAGCAGCTACTTTCCGGGACAGGGGGCCTATGGCTACACCTTC. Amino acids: CASSYFPGQGAYGYTF.

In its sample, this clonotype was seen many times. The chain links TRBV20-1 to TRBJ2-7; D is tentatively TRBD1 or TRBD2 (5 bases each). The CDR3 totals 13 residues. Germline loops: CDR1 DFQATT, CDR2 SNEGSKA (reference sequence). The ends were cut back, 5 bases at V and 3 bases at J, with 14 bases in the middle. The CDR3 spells CSAWDPVLYEQYF. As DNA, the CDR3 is TGCAGTGCTTGGGACCCCGTACTCTACGAGCAGTACTTC.

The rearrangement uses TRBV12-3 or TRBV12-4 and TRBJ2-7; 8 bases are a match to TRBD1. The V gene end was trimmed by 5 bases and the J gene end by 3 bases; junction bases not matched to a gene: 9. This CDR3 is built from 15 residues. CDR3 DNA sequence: TGTGCCAGCAGTCTCCCCCTTGGACAGGGCTACGAGCAGTACTTC. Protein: CASSLPLGQGYEQYF.

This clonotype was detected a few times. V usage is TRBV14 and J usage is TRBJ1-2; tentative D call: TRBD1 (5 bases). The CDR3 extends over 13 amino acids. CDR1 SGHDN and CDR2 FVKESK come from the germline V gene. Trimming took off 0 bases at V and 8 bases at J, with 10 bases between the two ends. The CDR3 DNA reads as TGTGCCAGCAGCCAAGATACGTGGGGGGGCTACACCTTC. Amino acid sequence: CASSQDTWGGYTF.

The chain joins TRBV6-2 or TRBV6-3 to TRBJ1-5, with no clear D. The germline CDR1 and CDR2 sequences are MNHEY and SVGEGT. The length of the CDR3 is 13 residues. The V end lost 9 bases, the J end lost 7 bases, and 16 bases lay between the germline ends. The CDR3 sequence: CASSIAVGQPQHF. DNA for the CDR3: TGTGCCAGTAGTATAGCCGTTGGACAGCCCCAGCATTTT.

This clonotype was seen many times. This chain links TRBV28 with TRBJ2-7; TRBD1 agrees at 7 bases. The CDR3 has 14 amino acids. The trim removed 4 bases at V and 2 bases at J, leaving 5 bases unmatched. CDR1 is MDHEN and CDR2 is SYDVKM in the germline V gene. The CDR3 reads CASSSRDSAYEQYF. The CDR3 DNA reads TGTGCCAGCAGTTCCCGGGACAGTGCCTACGAGCAGTACTTC.

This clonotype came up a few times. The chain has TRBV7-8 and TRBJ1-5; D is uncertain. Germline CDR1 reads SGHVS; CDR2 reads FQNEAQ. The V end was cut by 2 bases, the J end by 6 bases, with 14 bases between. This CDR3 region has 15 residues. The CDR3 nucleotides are TGTGCCAGCAGCTTATCGCCTAGCGGTTCTCAGCCCCAGCATTTT. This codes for CASSLSPSGSQPQHF. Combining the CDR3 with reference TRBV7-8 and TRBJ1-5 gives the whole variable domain GAGVSQSPRYKVAKRGQDVALRCDPISGHVSLFWYQQALGQGPEFLTYFQNEAQLDKSGLPSDRFFAERPEGSVSTLKIQRTQQEDSAVYLCASSLSPSGSQPQHFGDGTRLSIL.

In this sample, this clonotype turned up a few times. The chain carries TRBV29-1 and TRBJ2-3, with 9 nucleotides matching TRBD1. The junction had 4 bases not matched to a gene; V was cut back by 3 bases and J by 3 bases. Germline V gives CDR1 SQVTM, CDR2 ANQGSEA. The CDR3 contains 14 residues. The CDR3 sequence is CSVDLDRGTDTQYF. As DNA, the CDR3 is TGCAGCGTTGACCTGGACAGGGGAACAGATACGCAGTATTTT.

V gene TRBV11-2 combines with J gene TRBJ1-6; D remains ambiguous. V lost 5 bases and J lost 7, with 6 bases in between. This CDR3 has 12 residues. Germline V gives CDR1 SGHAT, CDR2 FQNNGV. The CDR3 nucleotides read TGTGCCAGCAGCATGTGGAATTCACCCCTCCACTTT. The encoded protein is CASSMWNSPLHF.